This T cell receptor (beta chain) stems from a study of OX40 agonist ivuxolimab in advanced cancers. Prior autoimmune disease or systemic immunosuppression barred patients. TCRdb's table, derived via immunoSEQ multiplex PCR, lists solely in-frame clones and lacks some. This table has about 81,000 clones, around 84% appearing once. Trimming cost V 6 bases and J 4 bases; bases outside gene matches: 9. The CDR3 covers 16 residues. Germline V gene sequence: CDR1 KGHSH, CDR2 LQKENI. This clonotype was obtained from an adult with an advanced solid tumor such as melanoma, head and neck, liver or kidney cancer. Source: CD4+ or CD8+ T cells sorted from blood, taken in a trial of the OX40 agonist ivuxolimab. This chain connects TRBV18 to TRBJ2-6, with 7 nucleotides matching TRBD1. The CDR3 protein is CASSPKGQLGANVLTF. The CDR3 coding sequence is TGTGCCAGCTCCCCGAAGGGACAGTTGGGGGCCAACGTCCTGACTTTC.